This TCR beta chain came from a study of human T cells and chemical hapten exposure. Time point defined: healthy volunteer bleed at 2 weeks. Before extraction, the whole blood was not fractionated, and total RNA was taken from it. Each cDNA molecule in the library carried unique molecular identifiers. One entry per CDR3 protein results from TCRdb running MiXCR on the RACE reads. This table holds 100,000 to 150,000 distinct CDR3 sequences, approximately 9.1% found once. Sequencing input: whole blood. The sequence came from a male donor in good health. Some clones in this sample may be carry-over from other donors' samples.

The CDR3 region has the DNA TGCGCCAGCAGCTTAGAAACTAGTCAACACGGGGGTGAGCAGTTCTTC. It specifies CASSLETSQHGGEQFF. The chain carries TRBV5-1 and TRBJ2-1; D might be TRBD2 (6 bases). This CDR3 contains 16 residues. Trimming took 2 bases from V and 9 from J, leaving 21 bases between them. The germline gives CDR1 SGHRS, CDR2 YFSETQ.